This passage covers 20 T cell receptor beta chains from one sample sequenced in a study of technical replicates of blood from a handful of donors. The assay was immunoSEQ multiplex PCR, and TCRdb's table has in-frame clones only and misses some. Among tens of thousands of clones listed, more than 75% were seen once. The sample comprised PBMCs. These receptors originate from a human donor in good health. Some clones in this sample may be carry-over from other donors' samples.

The V and J genes are TRBV10-3 and TRBJ2-7; tentatively, D is TRBD1 (5 bases). Germline V lookup: CDR1 ENHRY, CDR2 SYGVKD. V gave up 7 bases and J gave up 3 bases, with 13 bases separating them. The CDR3 consists of 13 residues. CDR3 loop: CAITPDTFYEQYF. CDR3 nucleotides: TGTGCCATCACCCCGGACACCTTCTACGAGCAGTACTTC.

This chain connects TRBV4-2 to TRBJ2-1, with 10 nucleotides matching TRBD1. CDR1 is LGHNA and CDR2 is YNFKEQ in the germline V gene. The CDR3 runs to 15 residues. With V trimmed by 2 bases and J by 5 bases, 3 bases remained unmatched. The DNA for the CDR3 is TGTGCCAGCAGCCAACCGGGACAGGGGAACAATGAGCAGTTCTTC. It codes for CASSQPGQGNNEQFF.

The chain recombines TRBV5-1 with TRBJ1-5; 9 bases map to TRBD1. CDR3 length: 16 residues. The V and J ends lost 4 bases and 1 base, in that order; junction bases with no gene match: 6. Per the germline V gene, CDR1 is SGHRS and CDR2 is YFSETQ. CDR3 amino acids: CASSTGTGPSNQPQHF. The CDR3 bases are TGCGCCAGCAGCACCGGGACAGGGCCAAGCAATCAGCCCCAGCATTTT.

This clone was seen a few times. The V gene is TRBV30, the J gene TRBJ1-5, with D unclear. Trimming shortened V by 1 base and J by 4 bases, and 5 bases separated the two germline ends. The CDR3 is made up of 12 amino acids. Germline loops: CDR1 GTSNPN, CDR2 SVGIG (reference sequence). The CDR3 DNA reads as TGTGCCTGGAGTGACGGGAATCAGCCCCAGCATTTT. As protein: CAWSDGNQPQHF.

The chain combines TRBV2 with TRBJ1-6; no definite D call. Germline lookup yields CDR1 SNHLY and CDR2 FYNNEI. The CDR3 totals 13 residues. With 7 bases removed from V and 7 bases from J, the gap between germline ends came to 11 bases. CDR3 region: CASTERRNSPLHF. The CDR3 DNA sequence: TGTGCCAGCACCGAGCGACGGAATTCACCCCTCCACTTT.

The rearrangement uses TRBV29-1 and TRBJ1-2; TRBD1 matches 8 bases. Germline V lookup: CDR1 SQVTM, CDR2 ANQGSEA. With 6 bases clipped from V and 7 bases from J, the junction kept 10 bases outside the gene matches. The CDR3 spans 13 residues. The CDR3: CSVPDRALAGYTF. CDR3 nucleotide sequence: TGCAGCGTCCCGGACAGGGCGCTTGCTGGCTACACCTTC.

The chain uses TRBV5-4 and TRBJ1-1; D unresolved. Deletions cut 3 bases from V and 5 bases from J, with 17 bases between. Germline-derived CDR1 and CDR2 are SGHNT and YYREEE (reference sequence). CDR3 length: 15 amino acids. DNA for the CDR3: TGTGCCAGCAGCTCCGACACCCTAATTGGGACTGAAGCTTTCTTT. Translation gives CASSSDTLIGTEAFF.

The genes are TRBV6-5 and TRBJ2-7; 8 bases are shared with TRBD2. With 6 bases clipped from V and 4 bases from J, the junction kept 11 bases outside the gene matches. The germline CDR1 and CDR2 sequences are MNHEY and SVGAGI. The CDR3 is 15 residues long. The CDR3 spells CASRYTGTRIYEQYF. The CDR3, as DNA: TGTGCCAGCAGGTACACCGGGACTAGGATATACGAGCAGTACTTC.

This clone appeared a single time. The V and J genes are TRBV6-5 and TRBJ2-7; D ambiguous. Trimming cost V 5 bases and J 3 bases, with 11 bases left between them. Germline CDR1 reads MNHEY; CDR2 reads SVGAGI. The CDR3 is 13 residues long. DNA of the CDR3: TGTGCCAGCAGTCCTATGCCGGTCTACGAGCAGTACTTC. Its translation is CASSPMPVYEQYF.

This chain links TRBV10-2 with TRBJ1-6; D is ambiguous. Trimming took 4 bases from V and 8 from J, leaving 12 bases between them. CDR1 and CDR2 (germline): WSHSY, SAAADI. The CDR3 spans 14 residues. CDR3 DNA sequence: TGCGCCAGCAGTGCAAGAGGGCCTGATTCACCCCTCCACTTT. Translation: CASSARGPDSPLHF.

The genes are TRBV5-6 and TRBJ2-5; 7 bases map to TRBD1. This CDR3 spans 13 amino acids. Germline assignment: CDR1 SGHDT and CDR2 YYEEEE. V gave up 4 bases and J gave up 5 bases; unmatched junction bases: 5. CDR3 sequence: CASSPDRVETQYF. The DNA of the CDR3 is TGTGCCAGCAGCCCCGACAGGGTGGAGACCCAGTACTTC.

The V and J genes are TRBV27 and TRBJ2-7; 9 bases agree with TRBD2. Trimming removed 5 bases from V and 4 bases from J; junction bases left unmatched: 9. Germline values: CDR1 MNHEY, CDR2 SMNVEV (reference sequence). The CDR3 is made up of 15 amino acids. Here the CDR3 DNA reads TGTGCCAGCAGTCTAGGGGCGGGAGGGGTTTACGAGCAGTACTTC. It codes for CASSLGAGGVYEQYF.

The V and J genes are TRBV11-3 and TRBJ2-7; 10 bases align to TRBD2. Germline assignment: CDR1 SGHNT and CDR2 YENEEA. The CDR3 covers 15 residues. After removal of 1 base from V and 6 bases from J, the junction contained 6 bases not matched to a gene. CDR3 amino acids: CASSLGTSGGGEQYF. The CDR3 nucleotides read TGTGCCAGCAGCTTAGGGACTAGCGGCGGGGGCGAGCAGTACTTC. Supplemented by reference TRBV11-3 and TRBJ2-7, the full variable domain reads EAGVVQSPRYKIIEKKQPVAFWCNPISGHNTLYWYLQNLGQGPELLIRYENEEAVDDSQLPKDRFSAERLKGVDSTLKIQPAELGDSAVYLCASSLGTSGGGEQYFGPGTRLTVT.

This sequence joins TRBV28 and TRBJ1-2, with a possible D match to TRBD1 (5 bases). Germline lookup yields CDR1 MDHEN and CDR2 SYDVKM. There are 11 residues in the CDR3. V gave up 8 bases and J gave up 3 bases, with 7 bases separating them. CDR3 sequence: CASLTDYGYTF. As DNA, the CDR3 is TGTGCCAGCCTGACAGACTATGGCTACACCTTC.

The CDR3 loop is CASSRGSQETQYF. CDR3 DNA sequence: TGTGCCAGCAGTAGGGGCAGCCAAGAGACCCAGTACTTC. The V call is TRBV7-9, the J call TRBJ2-5; a possible D gene is TRBD1 (5 bases). Germline values: CDR1 SEHNR, CDR2 FQNEAQ (reference sequence). The CDR3 is made up of 13 amino acids. The V end was cut by 6 bases, the J end by 1 base, with 9 bases between. The full variable domain, its missing parts supplied by reference TRBV7-9 and TRBJ2-5, is DTGVSQNPRHKITKRGQNVTFRCDPISEHNRLYWYRQTLGQGPEFLTYFQNEAQLEKSRLLSDRFSAERPKGSFSTLEIQRTEQGDSAMYLCASSRGSQETQYFGPGTRLLVL.

The genes are TRBV7-2 and TRBJ2-7; 7 bases map to TRBD1. V shed 4 bases and J 6 bases; nucleotides not matched to a gene: 6. CDR3 length equals 13 residues. The V gene's germline CDR1 is SGHTA and CDR2 FQGNSA. In DNA form, the CDR3 reads TGTGCCAGCAGCTACGAGGGGGCGGGCGAGCAGTACTTC. Translating it yields CASSYEGAGEQYF.

The chain uses TRBV5-1 and TRBJ2-7; D is unresolved. CDR3 length: 11 amino acids. V lost 5 bases to trimming and J lost 5 bases, with 8 bases between them. From germline, CDR1 is SGHRS and CDR2 YFSETQ. The CDR3 is CASRSADEQYF. The CDR3 DNA reads TGCGCCAGCAGGAGCGCAGACGAGCAGTACTTC.

This clone was seen more than once but under ten times. The rearrangement joins TRBV21-1 to TRBJ1-6. TRBV21-1 is given as a pseudogene. The CDR3 has 14 amino acids. For the CDR3, the DNA is TGTGCCAGCAGCAAAAGTCTGATAGATTCACCCCTCCACTTT. Translation gives CASSKSLIDSPLHF.

This chain uses TRBV9 with TRBJ2-5; 8 bases are a match to TRBD2. The V and J ends lost 0 bases and 4 bases, in that order; junction bases with no gene match: 8. The CDR3 covers 16 residues. Germline values: CDR1 SGDLS, CDR2 YYNGEE. The CDR3 DNA follows: TGTGCCAGCAGCGTAGGGGCGGGAGGACGGGGAGAGACCCAGTACTTC. Its protein product is CASSVGAGGRGETQYF.

The DNA for the CDR3 is TGTGCCAGCAGCGTAAGACAGACTTCCTACGAGCAGTACTTC. Its protein is CASSVRQTSYEQYF. The chain is built from TRBV6-5 and TRBJ2-7, with D tentatively TRBD1 (5 bases). Germline assignment: CDR1 MNHEY and CDR2 SVGAGI. This CDR3 is 14 amino acids long. Deletions cut 6 bases from V and 1 base from J, with 13 bases between.